This TCR beta chain comes out of a study of CD8+CD57+ T cells in acquired aplastic anemia. V dropped 0 bases and J dropped 5 bases, with 7 bases sitting between them. This CDR3 comprises 13 residues. Germline CDR1 reads SEHNR; CDR2 reads FQNEAQ (reference sequence). The patients chosen for sequencing had shown expansion of CD8+CD57+ cells (detected by flow cytometry). Profiling of TCR beta VDJ combinations and CDR3 sequences used genomic DNA as template. In TCRdb, the reads were re-called with MiXCR into one record per CDR3 protein. This repertoire shows around 250,000 distinct CDR3 sequences, 82% found once; its top ten account for over 35%.

Specimen: sorted CD4+, CD8+, or CD8+CD57+ T cells (not recorded which) from PBMCs. The chain joins TRBV7-9 to TRBJ2-5, with D possibly TRBD1 on 5 matching bases. This clonotype was sampled from a human donor with aplastic anemia. The CDR3 DNA reads TGTGCCAGCAGCTTAGCAGGGGCGGAGACCCAGTACTTC. Its protein is CASSLAGAETQYF.